One T cell receptor beta chain is described in this entry. There are a few counts of this clonotype. The specificity of this receptor is unknown. Base qualities are not at hand, and no much larger clone is one base apart. The approximately 40 donors, aged 6 to 90 years, were systemically healthy Caucasian individuals from Russia. Approximately 10 milliliters of peripheral blood were collected from each donor into EDTA-treated Vacutainer tubes. Ficoll-Paque density-gradient centrifugation was used to isolate PBMCs, with at least 6 million per sample. Trizol reagent was used to extract total RNA from the PBMCs, yielding at least 5.5 micrograms per sample. The percentages of naive CD45RAhigh/CD27high T cells were determined by flow cytometry on a PBMC aliquot from every donor. The germline V gene (reference sequence) supplies CDR1 GTSNPN and CDR2 SVGIG. The CDR3 numbers 15 residues from cysteine through phenylalanine. Only the CDR3 DNA is retained, 45 bases long and in frame from the first base. V is cut back by 2 bases and J by 4 bases, with 6 bases in the junction unmatched.

These data are taken from a study of blood T cells in healthy people across ages (dated by TCRdb to the mid-2010s). With respect to the entire study: Template switching captured roughly one uniquely barcoded TCR beta cDNA molecule per two T cells in model experiments. To track age-related changes in TCR beta repertoire diversity, the study relied on deep sequencing normalized with unique cDNA molecular identifiers. The donors were divided into four age groups: young (average around 17 years), middle-aged (about 40), aged (about 60) and long-lived (roughly 82). The study analyzed two additional independent replicas of 1 million unique cDNA reads from the same blood draw for two donors, one aged 18 to 29 and one aged 80 or older.

Broader findings and caveats from the paper: Total diversity estimates from one million sequenced T cells were considered lower bounds and underestimates. Because donor CMV infection status was unknown, age-related changes in expanded clonotypes were potentially confounded. The long-lived group showed more naive CD4+ T cells, fewer expanded clones and increased TCR diversity than the aged group, suggesting age selection. As age increased, observed TCR beta diversity per million T cells dropped in a roughly linear way, and a significant reduction was already evident by age 40. Conclusive comparison of naive and antigen-experienced compartments was prevented by the profiling of bulk unsorted PBMCs. Observed TCR beta diversity correlated strongly with the percentage of naive T cells measured by flow cytometry.

The library was generated by 5' RACE. TCRdb lists the instrument as Illumina HiSeq 2500. A second roughly 7 to 12 cycle PCR used a sample-barcoded 5' primer and a J-beta primer mix. A template-switch 5' adaptor carrying 12 random nucleotides introduced a unique molecular identifier onto each TCR beta cDNA molecule. At least 2.5 million CDR3-containing paired-end reads were obtained from each sample. All of the RNA was converted into first-strand cDNA using the Mint cDNA synthesis kit, with a TRBC-specific oligonucleotide serving as the primer. Following uracil-DNA glycosylase treatment, all cDNA underwent a first 18-cycle PCR with the universal primers M1SS and BC2_uni_R. Regarding the original processing steps: Normalization of each sample was performed by random selection of 1 million high-quality reads, each carrying a distinct molecular identifier. Reads sharing molecular identifiers were discarded rather than binned into consensus sequences. MiTCR, set to a Q25 quality threshold and the strictest error-elimination algorithm, was used for CDR3 identification, clonotype clustering and error correction. A nonparametric unseen species model using Euler transformation provided a lower-bound estimate of total TCR beta diversity. In TCRdb, the public reads were trimmed at Q25 with fastp and aligned with MiXCR, with productive beta chains retained. When rows share a CDR3 protein, they turn into one entry using the most common DNA and genes. The V and J calls were not made by the authors but by TCRdb's processing. For this sample the table gives nearly 800,000 distinct CDR3 sequences, of which roughly 25% were detected only once. The ten largest clones represent under 4% of the sample.

This sample also appeared in a second study, on T cells of mothers and their children. Drawing on the second study: Nine systemically healthy Caucasian individuals served as donors, namely three mothers together with their six children. cDNA synthesis consumed the entire amount of extracted RNA, loaded at 1.5 ug RNA in each 15 ul reaction. In the second PCR, sample barcodes and 2-4 random nucleotides were introduced via the M1S primer. More than 9 million TCR beta CDR3 reads were obtained from each mother, and about 3 million reads were obtained from each child. TCR recombination output is similarly shaped by thymic selection in related and unrelated pairs, with a minor effect exerted by inherited differences. Related mother-child pairs always showed normalized repertoire overlap that was slightly higher than in unrelated mother-child pairs, though the difference was never significant. Persistent microchimeric T cell clones were not detected, at a sensitivity of about 90 clones per million clonotypes. The study used deep NGS to compare TCR beta repertoires of mothers and children, seeking features distinguishing related mother-child pairs from unrelated individuals. On average, the children were approximately 11 +/- 4 years old, while the mothers were approximately 41 +/- 4 years old. After adapter ligation was performed with NEBNext reagents, the libraries were sequenced on an Illumina HiSeq 2000 with 100+100 nt paired-end reads. To avoid cross-contamination, the mother libraries and the child libraries were prepared a month apart and sequenced in separate runs. For each donor, between roughly 450,000 and 2,100,000 distinct TCR beta clonotypes were identified. Naive TCR beta clonotypes were estimated from low-frequency clonotypes matched to each donor's FACS-determined naive share, without sorting.

The sequence derives from a boy aged 5-17 years in good health. This sequence uses TRBV30 and TRBJ1-5; the central 9 bases match TRBD1. Sample: blood. This receptor carries the CDR3 CAWSTGQGNNQPQHF. The DNA sequence reads TGTGCCTGGAGTACGGGACAGGGAAATAATCAGCCCCAGCATTTT.